This is a list of T cell receptor beta chains from one sample in a study of T-cell reconstitution after alpha-beta-depleted transplantation in children. TCRdb analysed the PCR reads with MiXCR anew, one entry per CDR3 protein. The sample carries about 240,000 distinct CDR3 sequences, about 23% recorded once. Here the sequenced sample was PBMCs, taken before TCRalphabeta/CD19-depleted stem cell transplant. Every receptor here comes from a girl aged 2-10 years with Fanconi anemia, due to receive a stem cell transplant. Each CDR3 is given with its conserved first and last residue. A D gene is named only where the DNA matches it firmly. Part of the rows lack a size; the others show once, few, many or a class for expanded clones.

j_call v_call clone_size d_call cdr3_nt cdr3_aa
TRBJ1-2 TRBV6-2/TRBV6-3 many - TGTGCCAGCAAATGGAGGCAGGGAGTATATGGCTACACCTTC CASKWRQGVYGYTF
TRBJ2-7 TRBV10-3 few - TGTGCCATCAGTTTTGAGCGAAAACCCTACGAGCAGTACTTC CAISFERKPYEQYF
TRBJ2-1 TRBV5-1 many - TGCGCCAGCAGCTTGTCCGGAGTCTCCTACAATGAGCAGTTCTTC CASSLSGVSYNEQFF
TRBJ2-2 TRBV6-5 - - - CATFGAGELFF
TRBJ1-2 TRBV7-8 - - TGTGCCAGCAGCTTAGGAGCGGGGGTCTATGGCTACACCTTC CASSLGAGVYGYTF
TRBJ1-2 TRBV20-1 few - TGCAGTGCGCCGACGACAGACTATGGCTACACCTTC CSAPTTDYGYTF
TRBJ2-7 TRBV2 many TRBD1 TGTGCCAGCAGTGAAGCCCCAACAGGGGGGAACTCCTACGAGCAGTACTTC CASSEAPTGGNSYEQYF
TRBJ2-3 TRBV29-1 many - TGCAGCGTTGCGCGGGGTGCTAGCACAGATACGCAGTATTTT CSVARGASTDTQYF
TRBJ2-1 TRBV5-1 - TRBD2 TGCGCCAGCAGCCCAAAGACTAGCGGGGCATCCTTTTCCTACAATGAGCAGTTCTTC CASSPKTSGASFSYNEQFF
TRBJ1-2 TRBV20-1 many - TGCAGTGCTAGAGATCTCTCCTATGGCTACACCTTC CSARDLSYGYTF
TRBJ2-7 TRBV21-1 few - TGTGCCAGCAGCAAAGGGGGCAGGGAGGACTACGAGCAGTACTTC CASSKGGREDYEQYF
TRBJ2-1 TRBV28 - - TGTGCCAGCGGTAAAAGCGGATCCTACAATGAGCAGTTCTTC CASGKSGSYNEQFF
TRBJ2-5 TRBV5-1 many - TGCGCCAGCAGCTTACAGGGATTTGAGACCCAGTACTTC CASSLQGFETQYF
TRBJ2-3 TRBV28 - TRBD2 TGTGCCAGCAGTTACCTAGCGGGGGGATGGGCAGATACGCAGTATTTT CASSYLAGGWADTQYF
TRBJ2-5 TRBV5-4 - TRBD1 TGTGCCAGCAGCTTGGGGGGACAGTCTTCGGAGACCCAGTACTTC CASSLGGQSSETQYF
TRBJ2-7 TRBV29-1 many TRBD1 TGCAGCGTCGCTGGACAGGAGTCCTACGAGCAGTACTTC CSVAGQESYEQYF
TRBJ1-1 TRBV12-3/TRBV12-4 - - TGTGCCAGCAGTTTAGGCAGTCCGGACACTGAAGCTTTCTTT CASSLGSPDTEAFF
TRBJ1-5 TRBV12-3/TRBV12-4 - - TGTGCCAGCGGGCTACAGGACCAATACAATCAGCCCCAGCATTTT CASGLQDQYNQPQHF
TRBJ2-7 TRBV29-1 - TRBD1 TGCAGCGCATCGGACAGGGGCCTCTCCTACGAGCAGTACTTC CSASDRGLSYEQYF
TRBJ2-2 TRBV29-1 many TRBD1 TGCAGCGTTGAAGATCGAGGGACAGCTTATACCGGGGAGCTGTTTTTT CSVEDRGTAYTGELFF
TRBJ2-1 TRBV9 many TRBD1 TGTGCCAGCAGCGTCGGACAGGGGGCCTACAATGAGCAGTTCTTC CASSVGQGAYNEQFF
TRBJ2-7 TRBV29-1 many TRBD1 TGCAGCGTCCCCTCCCGGGACAGATCCTCCTACGAGCAGTACTTC CSVPSRDRSSYEQYF
TRBJ1-6 TRBV10-3 - TRBD1 TGTGCCATCAGTGAGTCCAGACAGGGAAATTCACCCCTCCACTTT CAISESRQGNSPLHF
TRBJ2-7 TRBV5-1 many - TGCGCCAGCAGCTTGGAACCTCCTAGAACCTACGAGCAGTACTTC CASSLEPPRTYEQYF
TRBJ2-7 TRBV6-5 - - TGTGCCAGCAGTTACTCCCCGTGGGCTAACGAGCAGTACTTC CASSYSPWANEQYF
TRBJ1-2 TRBV29-1 few TRBD1 TGCAGCGTTGGGACAGGCGGAGGCTATGGCTACACCTTC CSVGTGGGYGYTF
TRBJ2-3 TRBV27 many TRBD2 TGTGCCAGCAGTTTAAGTAGCGGGAGCGCAGATACGCAGTATTTT CASSLSSGSADTQYF
TRBJ2-3 TRBV18 - TRBD1 TGTGCCAGCTCACCACCGAGGCCGGGACAGGGCACAGATACGCAGTATTTT CASSPPRPGQGTDTQYF
TRBJ2-7 TRBV27 many TRBD2 TGTGCCAGCAGTCCTATAAGGACTAGCGGGAGGGGTAACGAGCAGTACTTC CASSPIRTSGRGNEQYF
TRBJ1-1 TRBV13 - - TGTGCCAGCGGCCTCGGGGGAACTGAAGCTTTCTTT CASGLGGTEAFF
TRBJ2-1 TRBV20-1 once - TGCAGTGCTAGTCGAAGAGATGGGTACAATGAGCAGTTCTTC CSASRRDGYNEQFF
TRBJ2-2 TRBV12-3/TRBV12-4 many - TGTGCCAGCAGTTCCACAGGGGAGGTCGGGGAGCTGTTTTTT CASSSTGEVGELFF
TRBJ2-7 TRBV6-1 few TRBD2 TGTGCCAGCAGTGTTCCTCCGGGACTAGAAAGTTACGAGCAGTACTTC CASSVPPGLESYEQYF
TRBJ2-1 TRBV6-1 many - TGTGCCAGCAGTCGGACTGTTTCAAGCCCCAATGAGCAGTTCTTC CASSRTVSSPNEQFF
TRBJ2-7 TRBV7-8 once TRBD1 TGTGCCAGCAGCTTTGACAGGGCCGGGTACGAGCAGTACTTC CASSFDRAGYEQYF
TRBJ2-1 TRBV29-1 - - TGCAGCGTTGCTGCCTACAATGAGCAGTTCTTC CSVAAYNEQFF
TRBJ2-7 TRBV5-1 many - TGCGCCAGCAGCTTGGACTTTTCCTACGAGCAGTACTTC CASSLDFSYEQYF
TRBJ2-2 TRBV5-1 - - TGCGCCAGCAGCTTGGGCGGCGGAACCTACACCGGGGAGCTGTTTTTT CASSLGGGTYTGELFF
TRBJ2-5 TRBV29-1 many - TGCAGCGTTGAAATCGGGGGGCACAGGGAGACCCAGTACTTC CSVEIGGHRETQYF
TRBJ1-2 TRBV12-3/TRBV12-4 many - TGTGCCAGCAGTTTAACACCGACGAATGGGGGCTACACCTTC CASSLTPTNGGYTF
TRBJ2-1 TRBV3-1 few TRBD2 TGTGCCAGCAGTCAGAGCGGGAGCTCCTACAATGAGCAGTTCTTC CASSQSGSSYNEQFF
TRBJ2-1 TRBV5-6 many TRBD2 TGTGCCAGCAGCACCCTTACTAGCGGGAGGATGGGCAATGAGCAGTTCTTC CASSTLTSGRMGNEQFF
TRBJ1-1 TRBV29-1 many TRBD1 TGCAGCGTTGAACGGGGGACAGGAGGGGACACTGAAGCTTTCTTT CSVERGTGGDTEAFF